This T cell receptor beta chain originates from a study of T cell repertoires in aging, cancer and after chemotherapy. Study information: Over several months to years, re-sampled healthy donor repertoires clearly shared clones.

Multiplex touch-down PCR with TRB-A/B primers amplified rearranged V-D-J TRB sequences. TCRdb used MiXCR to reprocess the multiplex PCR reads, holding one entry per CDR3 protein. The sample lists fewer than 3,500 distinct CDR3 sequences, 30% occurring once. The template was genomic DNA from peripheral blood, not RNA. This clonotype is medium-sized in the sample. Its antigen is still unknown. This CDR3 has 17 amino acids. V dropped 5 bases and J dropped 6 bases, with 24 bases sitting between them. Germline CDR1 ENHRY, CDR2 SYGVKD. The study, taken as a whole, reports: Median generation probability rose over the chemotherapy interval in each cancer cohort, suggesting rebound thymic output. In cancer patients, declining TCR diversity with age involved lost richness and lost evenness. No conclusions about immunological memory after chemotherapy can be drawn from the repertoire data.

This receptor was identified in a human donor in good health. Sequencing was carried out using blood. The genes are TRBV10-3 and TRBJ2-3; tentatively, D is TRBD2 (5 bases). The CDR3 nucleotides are TGTGCCATCAGTTTTTTAAGTCCCGAGCGGAATACGGATACGCAGTATTTT. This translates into CAISFLSPERNTDTQYF.